The present T cell receptor beta chain was sequenced within a study of OX40 agonist ivuxolimab in advanced cancers. The CDR3 is 15 amino acids. Germline trimming cut 3 bases from V and 4 bases from J; bases unmatched to any gene: 2. Germline loops: CDR1 LNHNV, CDR2 YYDKDF (reference sequence). Here immunoSEQ multiplex PCR was the method, and the copy in TCRdb shows in-frame clones only, minus some. The data hold around 31,000 clones, with 85% to 95% observed a single time. The source material was CD4+ or CD8+ T cells sorted from blood, sampled in a trial of the OX40 agonist ivuxolimab. The rearrangement links TRBV15 to TRBJ2-5; 13 positions agree with TRBD2. This receptor was taken from an adult with an advanced solid tumor such as melanoma, head and neck, liver or kidney cancer. The CDR3 protein is CATSSWTSGGETQYF. CDR3 in DNA: TGTGCCACCAGCAGTTGGACTAGCGGGGGAGAGACCCAGTACTTC.